This record concerns one T cell receptor (beta chain) sequence. A read error may produce the germline difference seen at one junction end. This CDR3 spans 14 amino acids. CDR1 and CDR2 (germline): SGHAT, FQDESV (reference sequence). These data are taken from a study of cytomegalovirus exposure and HLA in healthy donors. The study ran its PCR with 60 Vbeta and 13 Jbeta primers. Data came from immunoSEQ multiplex PCR; TCRdb stores just in-frame clones and leaves some out. The repertoire consists of around 120,000 clones, with roughly four fifths occurring once and the leading ten covering approximately 11%.

Sequencing was done on a sample of PBMCs. The chain links TRBV11-1 to TRBJ1-2, with D possibly being TRBD1 (5 bases). The clonotype originates from a male donor in good health and CMV-seropositive. The CDR3 region is CASSLGHRNYGYTF. The CDR3 DNA reads TGTGCCAGCAGTTTAGGACACAGGAACTATGGCTACACCTTC.